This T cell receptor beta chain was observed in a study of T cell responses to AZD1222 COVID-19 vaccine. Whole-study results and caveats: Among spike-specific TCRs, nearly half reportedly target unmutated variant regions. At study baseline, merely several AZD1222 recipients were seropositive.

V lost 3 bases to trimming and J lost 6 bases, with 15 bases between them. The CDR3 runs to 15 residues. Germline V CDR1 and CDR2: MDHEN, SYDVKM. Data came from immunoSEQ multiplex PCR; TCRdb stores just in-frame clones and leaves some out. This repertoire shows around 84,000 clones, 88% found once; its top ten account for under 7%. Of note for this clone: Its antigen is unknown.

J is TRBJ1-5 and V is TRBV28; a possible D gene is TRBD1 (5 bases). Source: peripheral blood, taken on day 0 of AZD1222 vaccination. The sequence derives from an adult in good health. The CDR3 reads CASSLGQGFRQPQHF. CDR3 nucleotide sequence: TGTGCCAGCAGTTTGGGTCAGGGTTTCCGTCAGCCCCAGCATTTT.